This passage covers 9 T cell receptor beta chains from one sample sequenced in a study of blood T cells in healthy people across ages. The authors ran a second PCR of 7 to 11 cycles using a sample-barcoded 5' primer and a J-beta primer mix. TCRdb re-analysed the 5' RACE reads in MiXCR, keeping a single row per CDR3 protein. Of around 1.5 million distinct CDR3 sequences listed, 59% were seen once; the top ten hold more than 6%. The sequenced sample consisted of blood. The receptors come from a man aged 18-30 years in good health.

The chain joins TRBV15 to TRBJ2-5, with D possibly being TRBD1 (7 bases). The J call may not be correct, given that the DNA end is closer to TRBJ2-7. The CDR3 runs to 23 residues. Germline CDR1 and CDR2: LNHNV and YYDKDF (reference sequence). The CDR3 loop is CATSRDRVVGRRDSSPVGYEQYF. The CDR3, as DNA: TGTGCCACCAGCAGAGATCGAGTGGTTGGACGGCGGGACAGCTCCCCGGTTGGATACGAGCAGTACTTC.

The chain joins TRBV12-3 or TRBV12-4 to TRBJ2-1; 15 bases are a match to TRBD2. V lost 8 bases, J lost 4 bases, and 6 bases stayed unmatched. The CDR3 spans 16 residues. The CDR3 region is CASGRTSGGGYNEQFF. The CDR3 DNA is TGTGCCAGCGGTAGGACTAGCGGGGGGGGTTACAATGAGCAGTTCTTC.

The chain carries TRBV7-6 and TRBJ2-1, with D possibly TRBD2 on 6 matching bases. V was pared by 5 bases and J by 7 bases, with 15 bases between. Germline V CDR1 and CDR2: SGHVS, FNYEAQ. The CDR3 is 14 amino acids. CDR3 residues: CASSPSGLDNEQFF. The CDR3 nucleotides read TGTGCCAGCAGCCCATCGGGACTTGATAATGAGCAGTTCTTC.

This chain uses TRBV11-2 with TRBJ1-1, with D possibly matching TRBD1 (6 bases). Germline V gives CDR1 SGHAT, CDR2 FQNNGV. V lost 6 bases and J lost 4, with 12 bases in between. CDR3 length: 13 amino acids. CDR3 in DNA: TGTGCCAGCAGGAAGACAGGCGGCACTGAAGCTTTCTTT. Protein: CASRKTGGTEAFF.

This chain links TRBV20-1 with TRBJ2-7; maybe TRBD1 (7 bases). Germline-derived CDR1 and CDR2 are DFQATT and SNEGSKA (reference sequence). This CDR3 is built from 14 residues. Trimming took off 6 bases at V and 0 bases at J, with 15 bases between the two ends. The CDR3 is CSAPRRDSSYEQYF. CDR3 coding DNA: TGCAGTGCACCCCGGAGGGACAGCTCCTACGAGCAGTACTTC.

The V call is TRBV7-9, the J call TRBJ2-3; a weak D match, TRBD2 (6 bases). CDR3 length equals 13 residues. V was shortened by 5 bases and J by 5 bases, with 11 bases between the two germline ends. Germline CDR1 reads SEHNR; CDR2 reads FQNEAQ (reference sequence). CDR3 in amino acids: CASSKGGLDTQYF. CDR3 in DNA: TGTGCCAGCAGCAAAGGAGGGTTAGATACGCAGTATTTT.

The V gene is TRBV6-6, the J gene TRBJ2-5; tentative D call: TRBD2 (5 bases). This CDR3 contains 14 residues. CDR1 is MNHNY and CDR2 is SVGAGI in the germline V gene (reference sequence). Trimming left V 6 bases short and J 0 bases short, with 11 bases between. The CDR3 loop reads CASRGEGDQETQYF. The CDR3 DNA reads as TGTGCCAGCAGGGGTGAGGGAGACCAAGAGACCCAGTACTTC.

This clonotype showed up just a few times. The chain uses TRBV21-1 and TRBJ2-1; TRBD2 is the table's D call and was not checked against the DNA. TRBV21-1 represents a pseudogene. This CDR3 comprises 17 residues. CDR3: CASSKGSASGRHFEQFF. In DNA, the CDR3 is TGTGCCAGCAGCAAAGGATCGGCTAGCGGGAGACATTTTGAGCAGTTCTTC.

The genes are TRBV4-1 and TRBJ2-5, with 9 bases matching TRBD1. Unmatched junction bases numbered 13, after V lost 0 bases and J lost 11 bases. The germline CDR1 and CDR2 sequences are MGHRA and YSYEKL. CDR3 length: 16 amino acids. The chain's CDR3 is CASSQDETGGLVEQYF. The CDR3 coding sequence is TGCGCCAGCAGCCAAGATGAGACAGGGGGACTTGTGGAGCAGTACTTC.